These 5 T cell receptor beta chains originate from one sample sequenced in a study of T cell responses to AZD1222 COVID-19 vaccine. Libraries were prepared by immunoSEQ multiplex PCR; TCRdb keeps only in-frame clonotypes and omits some of them. The sample has about 150,000 clones; over 75% are singletons. This specimen was peripheral blood, taken on day 0 of AZD1222 vaccination. These receptors originate from an adult in good health.

The rearrangement links TRBV19 to TRBJ2-2, with unresolved D. Germline CDR1 LNHDA, CDR2 SQIVND (reference sequence). The CDR3 is 15 residues long. The ends were cut back, 5 bases at V and 5 bases at J, with 15 bases in the middle. The CDR3 sequence: CASSLAGGYTGELFF. CDR3 sequence (DNA): TGTGCCAGTAGTTTAGCAGGTGGCTATACCGGGGAGCTGTTTTTT.

The rearrangement uses TRBV5-1 and TRBJ2-3; TRBD1 matches 9 bases. This CDR3 has 16 residues. V lost 0 bases to trimming and J lost 2 bases; unmatched junction nucleotides: 4. From germline, CDR1 is SGHRS and CDR2 YFSETQ. DNA of the CDR3: TGCGCCAGCAGCTTGGTAGGGACAGGGATCACAGATACGCAGTATTTT. This translates into CASSLVGTGITDTQYF.

This chain links TRBV19 with TRBJ1-5; D is undetermined. Trimming pared 2 bases from V and 6 bases from J, leaving 17 bases between. This CDR3 is built from 16 residues. Germline V gene sequence: CDR1 LNHDA, CDR2 SQIVND (reference sequence). The CDR3 region has the DNA TGTGCCAGTAGTATAATGACTTTCGGAGGACCTCAGCCCCAGCATTTT. This sequence encodes CASSIMTFGGPQPQHF.

The V and J genes are TRBV7-2 and TRBJ2-7, with 11 bases identical to TRBD2. Germline V lookup: CDR1 SGHTA, CDR2 FQGNSA. This CDR3 comprises 16 residues. V lost 5 bases to trimming and J lost 4 bases; unmatched junction nucleotides: 10. CDR3 bases: TGTGCCAGCAGCCCCGGGCCCGGGACTAGCGGATACGAGCAGTACTTC. It is translated as CASSPGPGTSGYEQYF.

The CDR3 reads CASSSHPPSHNEQFF. The CDR3 coding sequence is TGTGCCAGCAGTTCCCACCCCCCCAGCCACAATGAGCAGTTCTTC. The chain is built from TRBV27 and TRBJ2-1, with no clear D. Trimming removed 4 bases at V and 5 bases at J, with 15 bases between. Germline CDR1 reads MNHEY; CDR2 reads SMNVEV (reference sequence). This CDR3 has 15 amino acids.